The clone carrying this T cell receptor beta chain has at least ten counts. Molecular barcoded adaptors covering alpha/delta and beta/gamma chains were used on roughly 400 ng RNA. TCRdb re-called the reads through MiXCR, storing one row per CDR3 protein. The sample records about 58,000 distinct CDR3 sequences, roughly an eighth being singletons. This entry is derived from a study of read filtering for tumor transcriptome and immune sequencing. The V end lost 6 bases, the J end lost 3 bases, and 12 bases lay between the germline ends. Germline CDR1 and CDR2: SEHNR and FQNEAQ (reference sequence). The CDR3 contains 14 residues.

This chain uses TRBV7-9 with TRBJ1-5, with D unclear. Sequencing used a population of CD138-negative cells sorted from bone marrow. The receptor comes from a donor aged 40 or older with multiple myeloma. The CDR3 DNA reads TGTGCCAGCAGAGGCGATTCAAACAATCAGCCCCAGCATTTT. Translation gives CASRGDSNNQPQHF.